These T cell receptor beta chains were read from a single sample in a study of cytomegalovirus exposure and HLA in healthy donors. Assay: immunoSEQ multiplex PCR; the TCRdb copy retains only in-frame clones and omits some. The sample contains 120,000 or so clones, roughly three quarters of which appear only once. Source material: PBMCs. These receptors originate from a man between 18 and 35 years old in good health and CMV-seronegative. Each CDR3 is given with its conserved first and last residue. The order of the fields is D gene, clone size, J gene, V gene, CDR3 DNA, CDR3 protein. The D gene is left open where the match is weak. Only some rows state a clone size, as once, few, many or a class for expanded clones.

>.|.|TRBJ1-5|TRBV5-6
TGTGCCAGCAACTTACGGGGACAGCCCCAGCATTTT
CASNLRGQPQHF
>.|.|TRBJ1-2|TRBV5-5
TGTGCCAGCAGCCTCGGAGCGGGATCGGTTAACTATGGCTACACCTTC
CASSLGAGSVNYGYTF
>.|.|TRBJ1-2|TRBV27
TGTGCCAGCAGTCCCATATCCCCCAGGGCGGACTATGGCTACACCTTC
CASSPISPRADYGYTF
>TRBD1|.|TRBJ2-5|TRBV15
TGTGCCACCAGCAGGGACAGGGGACAAGAGACCCAGTACTTC
CATSRDRGQETQYF
>.|once|TRBJ2-3|TRBV30
TGTGCCTGGAGAAGGGAGACAGATACGCAGTATTTT
CAWRRETDTQYF
>.|.|TRBJ2-5|TRBV10-2
TGCGCCAGCAGGTACGGGACCCAGTACTTC
CASRYGTQYF
>.|.|TRBJ2-1|TRBV6-5
TGTGCCAGCAGTTACTCGGCAGGGATGGACAATGAGCAGTTCTTC
CASSYSAGMDNEQFF
>TRBD1|.|TRBJ2-7|TRBV7-8
TGTGCCAGCAGCTCTAACAGGGGGCTGTACGAGCAGTACTTC
CASSSNRGLYEQYF
>TRBD1|.|TRBJ1-3|TRBV27
TGTGCCAGCAGTCGAACAGGGGAAGGAAACACCATATATTTT
CASSRTGEGNTIYF
>TRBD1|.|TRBJ1-6|TRBV10-3
TGTGCCATCAACTCAGCATTTGGGGGGACAGCTAATTCACCCCTCCACTTT
CAINSAFGGTANSPLHF
>TRBD1|.|TRBJ1-1|TRBV4-2
TGTGCCAGCTCACTCGGGACAGGGGGCTGGGGGAGGAACACTGAAGCTTTCTTT
CASSLGTGGWGRNTEAFF
>.|few|TRBJ1-1|TRBV6-5
TGTGCCAGCAGTTACGCCCCAACAGCTGAAGCTTTCTTT
CASSYAPTAEAFF
>TRBD1|few|TRBJ1-1|TRBV25-1
TGTGCCAGCAGTTCCCCCGGGACAGATAACACTGAAGCTTTCTTT
CASSSPGTDNTEAFF
>.|many|TRBJ2-7|TRBV30
TGTGCCTGGAGCCACAGGCGTCCAGGGTCAATAAACGAGCAGTACTTC
CAWSHRRPGSINEQYF
>.|.|TRBJ2-1|TRBV6-6
TGTGCCAGCAGGAACGGGGAGCAGTTCTTC
CASRNGEQFF
>TRBD1|.|TRBJ1-2|TRBV6-5
TGTGCCAGCAGGATAGACAGGGGAAACTATGGCTACATCTTC
CASRIDRGNYGYIF
>TRBD1|.|TRBJ2-2|TRBV6-5
TGTGCCAGCAGTTTTGGAGGGACAGGGCACACCGGGGAGCTGTTTTTT
CASSFGGTGHTGELFF
>.|.|TRBJ2-3|TRBV7-9
TGTGCCAGCAGCTTAAGGAGGACGGAATACGATACGCAGTATTTT
CASSLRRTEYDTQYF
>.|.|TRBJ1-4|TRBV11-2
TGTGCCAGCAGCTCCGGCGGATCCTATTTTGAAAAACTGTTTTTT
CASSSGGSYFEKLFF
>.|.|TRBJ2-3|TRBV19
TGTGCCAGTAGCATCCCCACTCCGTCCAGGGCAGATACGCAGTATTTT
CASSIPTPSRADTQYF
>TRBD2|.|TRBJ2-2|TRBV2
TGTGCCAACAGTGAAGGACTAGCGGGAGTTACCGGGGAGCTGTTTTTT
CANSEGLAGVTGELFF
>TRBD1|.|TRBJ1-1|TRBV9
TGTGCCAGCAGCGTTGCCGGGATTCAGGGGGTGAACACTGAAGCTTTCTTT
CASSVAGIQGVNTEAFF
>.|.|TRBJ1-2|TRBV2
TGTGCCAGCAGCCTGGACAGTAATAACTATGGCTACACCTTC
CASSLDSNNYGYTF
>TRBD2|once|TRBJ2-3|TRBV4-2
TGTGCCAGCAGCCAAGGGACTAGCCTGGGGACTACAGATACGGATACGCAGTATTTT
CASSQGTSLGTTDTDTQYF
>TRBD1|once|TRBJ1-2|TRBV19
TGTGCCAGTAGTACTGGGGACAGGAAATATGGCTACACCTTC
CASSTGDRKYGYTF
>.|.|TRBJ1-4|TRBV4-2
TGTGCCAGCAGCCCAGCCCAGGGCGACGCCAATGAAAAACTGTTTTTT
CASSPAQGDANEKLFF
>TRBD1|.|TRBJ2-7|TRBV29-1
TGCAGCGTCTCGCAGGGGGCTGCCGCCTACGAGCAGTACTTC
CSVSQGAAAYEQYF
>TRBD2|.|TRBJ2-3|TRBV5-1
TGCGCCAGCAGCCCCCGAGGCGGGAGAGCAGATACGCAGTATTTT
CASSPRGGRADTQYF
>TRBD2|.|TRBJ2-7|TRBV4-3
TGCGCCAGCAGCCAAGGCGGGACTAGCGGAGGGTACGAGCAGTACTTC
CASSQGGTSGGYEQYF